A selection of T cell receptor beta chains follows, all from one sample in a study of Ad26.COV2.S vaccination and SARS-CoV-2 variants. Clones were sequenced by immunoSEQ multiplex PCR, and TCRdb holds only the in-frame ones, with some missing. The data hold hundreds of thousands of clones, with about 92% observed a single time. Specimen: peripheral blood, collected after recovery from COVID-19. All receptors come from a human donor who had recovered from COVID-19. Each CDR3 is given with its conserved first and last residue. The order of the fields is clone size, V gene, CDR3 length, J gene, D gene, CDR3 protein, CDR3 DNA. A D gene is named only where the DNA matches it firmly. The size field is filled for only some rows; it gives once, few, many or a size class.

abundance: .; v_gene: TRBV7-3; len: 14; j_gene: TRBJ2-4; d_gene: TRBD1; CDR3aa: CASSLAPDRGIQYF; CDR3nt: TGTGCCAGCAGCTTAGCCCCGGACAGGGGCATTCAGTACTTC
abundance: .; v_gene: TRBV5-1; len: 14; j_gene: TRBJ1-5; d_gene: TRBD1; CDR3aa: CASSSTGGSQPQHF; CDR3nt: TGCGCCAGCAGCTCTACAGGGGGCAGTCAGCCCCAGCATTTT
abundance: .; v_gene: TRBV2; len: 14; j_gene: TRBJ1-2; d_gene: TRBD1; CDR3aa: CASVGQGTVSGYTF; CDR3nt: TGTGCCAGCGTCGGACAGGGGACCGTTTCAGGCTACACCTTC
abundance: .; v_gene: TRBV19; len: 14; j_gene: TRBJ1-6; d_gene: .; CDR3aa: CASSLGSYNSPLHF; CDR3nt: TGTGCCAGTAGTTTGGGCTCCTATAATTCACCCCTCCACTTT
abundance: .; v_gene: TRBV19; len: 14; j_gene: TRBJ2-5; d_gene: TRBD2; CDR3aa: CASSIVGGLETQYF; CDR3nt: TGTGCCAGTAGTATAGTGGGAGGGCTGGAGACCCAGTACTTC
abundance: .; v_gene: TRBV14; len: 15; j_gene: TRBJ1-2; d_gene: TRBD1; CDR3aa: CASSQDGQGHGGYTF; CDR3nt: TGTGCCAGCAGCCAAGACGGACAGGGGCATGGTGGCTACACCTTC
abundance: .; v_gene: TRBV10-3; len: 17; j_gene: TRBJ1-5; d_gene: TRBD1; CDR3aa: CAITDRTGFIDNQPQHF; CDR3nt: TGTGCCATCACCGACCGGACAGGGTTTATCGACAATCAGCCCCAGCATTTT
abundance: .; v_gene: TRBV7-2; len: 13; j_gene: TRBJ1-2; d_gene: .; CDR3aa: CASSSVRGGGYTF; CDR3nt: TGTGCCAGCAGCTCCGTCAGGGGAGGTGGCTACACCTTC
abundance: .; v_gene: TRBV16; len: 13; j_gene: TRBJ1-4; d_gene: .; CDR3aa: CASSHTQGQELFF; CDR3nt: TGTGCCAGCAGCCACACACAGGGTCAGGAACTGTTTTTT
abundance: .; v_gene: TRBV25-1; len: 14; j_gene: TRBJ1-6; d_gene: .; CDR3aa: CASSVGREISPLHF; CDR3nt: TGTGCCAGCAGTGTTGGCAGGGAGATATCACCCCTCCACTTT
abundance: .; v_gene: TRBV27; len: 14; j_gene: TRBJ2-1; d_gene: .; CDR3aa: CASSLASSYNEQFF; CDR3nt: TGTGCCAGCAGTTTAGCGAGCTCCTACAATGAGCAGTTCTTC
abundance: .; v_gene: TRBV5-6; len: 12; j_gene: TRBJ1-5; d_gene: .; CDR3aa: CASSRDYQPQHF; CDR3nt: TGTGCCAGCAGCAGGGATTATCAGCCCCAGCATTTT
abundance: .; v_gene: TRBV10-3; len: 13; j_gene: TRBJ2-1; d_gene: .; CDR3aa: CAIRDLGYNEQFF; CDR3nt: TGTGCCATCAGGGATTTGGGCTACAATGAGCAGTTCTTC
abundance: .; v_gene: TRBV18; len: 16; j_gene: TRBJ2-7; d_gene: TRBD2; CDR3aa: CASSPPVAGGSYEQYF; CDR3nt: TGTGCCAGCTCACCACCGGTAGCGGGGGGCTCCTACGAGCAGTACTTC
abundance: .; v_gene: TRBV28; len: 15; j_gene: TRBJ1-2; d_gene: .; CDR3aa: CASSSSTPKSPGYTF; CDR3nt: TGTGCCAGCAGTTCCTCTACCCCCAAAAGCCCCGGCTACACCTTC
abundance: .; v_gene: TRBV4-3; len: 16; j_gene: TRBJ1-3; d_gene: TRBD1; CDR3aa: CASSQGRTGYGNTIYF; CDR3nt: TGCGCCAGCAGCCAAGGGCGGACAGGGTACGGAAACACCATATATTTT
abundance: .; v_gene: TRBV6-5; len: 12; j_gene: TRBJ1-5; d_gene: .; CDR3aa: CASSPLNQPQHF; CDR3nt: TGTGCCAGCAGTCCCCTCAATCAGCCCCAGCATTTT
abundance: .; v_gene: TRBV6-2/TRBV6-3; len: 15; j_gene: TRBJ1-1; d_gene: TRBD1; CDR3aa: CASSSPTGANTEAFF; CDR3nt: TGTGCCAGCAGTTCTCCGACAGGGGCGAACACTGAAGCTTTCTTT
abundance: .; v_gene: TRBV5-1; len: 15; j_gene: TRBJ2-1; d_gene: TRBD1; CDR3aa: CASSLVSGGGNEQFF; CDR3nt: TGCGCCAGCAGCTTGGTGTCAGGGGGTGGCAATGAGCAGTTCTTC
abundance: .; v_gene: TRBV6-5; len: 13; j_gene: TRBJ1-1; d_gene: .; CDR3aa: CASRHTGNTEAFF; CDR3nt: TGTGCCAGCAGACACACAGGGAACACTGAAGCTTTCTTT
abundance: .; v_gene: TRBV28; len: 14; j_gene: TRBJ1-1; d_gene: .; CDR3aa: CASRDSYMNTEAFF; CDR3nt: TGTGCCAGCAGAGACAGTTACATGAACACTGAAGCTTTCTTT
abundance: few; v_gene: TRBV19; len: 14; j_gene: TRBJ1-5; d_gene: .; CDR3aa: CASNSDGRNQPQHF; CDR3nt: TGTGCCAGTAACTCGGACGGAAGAAATCAGCCCCAGCATTTT
abundance: .; v_gene: TRBV4-3; len: 15; j_gene: TRBJ2-2; d_gene: .; CDR3aa: CASSQDRGTTGELFF; CDR3nt: TGCGCCAGCAGCCAAGATCGAGGGACGACCGGGGAGCTGTTTTTT
abundance: .; v_gene: TRBV21-1; len: 12; j_gene: TRBJ1-1; d_gene: .; CDR3aa: CASSKVRSEAFF; CDR3nt: TGTGCCAGCAGCAAAGTAAGGTCTGAAGCTTTCTTT
abundance: .; v_gene: TRBV6-5; len: 15; j_gene: TRBJ1-1; d_gene: TRBD1; CDR3aa: CASSYSTGQGSEAFF; CDR3nt: TGTGCCAGCAGTTACTCGACAGGGCAAGGTTCTGAAGCTTTCTTT
abundance: .; v_gene: TRBV25-1; len: 14; j_gene: TRBJ1-2; d_gene: .; CDR3aa: CASSEQGFLSGYTF; CDR3nt: TGTGCCAGCAGTGAACAGGGGTTTCTAAGCGGCTACACCTTC
abundance: .; v_gene: TRBV20-1; len: 11; j_gene: TRBJ2-1; d_gene: .; CDR3aa: CSARNLGEQFF; CDR3nt: TGCAGTGCTAGAAACTTAGGTGAGCAGTTCTTC
abundance: .; v_gene: TRBV27; len: 15; j_gene: TRBJ1-1; d_gene: .; CDR3aa: CASSLYPPPNTEAFF; CDR3nt: TGTGCCAGCAGTTTATACCCACCCCCTAACACTGAAGCTTTCTTT
abundance: .; v_gene: TRBV11-2; len: 13; j_gene: TRBJ2-4; d_gene: .; CDR3aa: CASREVGRENQYF; CDR3nt: TGTGCCAGCAGAGAGGTAGGCAGGGAGAATCAGTACTTC
abundance: .; v_gene: TRBV4-1; len: 16; j_gene: TRBJ1-2; d_gene: .; CDR3aa: CASSQQAQGLVYGYTF; CDR3nt: TGCGCCAGCAGCCAACAAGCACAGGGTCTCGTCTATGGCTACACCTTC
abundance: once; v_gene: TRBV2; len: 12; j_gene: TRBJ2-7; d_gene: TRBD1; CDR3aa: CASSGQGDEQYF; CDR3nt: TGTGCCAGCAGTGGGCAGGGGGACGAGCAGTACTTC
abundance: .; v_gene: TRBV12-5; len: 12; j_gene: TRBJ1-5; d_gene: .; CDR3aa: CASGFPGQPQHF; CDR3nt: TGTGCTAGTGGTTTCCCGGGCCAGCCCCAGCATTTT
abundance: .; v_gene: TRBV5-1; len: 15; j_gene: TRBJ1-1; d_gene: TRBD1; CDR3aa: CASSLATGLNTEAFF; CDR3nt: TGCGCCAGCAGCTTGGCGACAGGGCTGAACACTGAAGCTTTCTTT
abundance: few; v_gene: TRBV7-8; len: 14; j_gene: TRBJ1-5; d_gene: .; CDR3aa: CASSLGVSNQPQHF; CDR3nt: TGTGCCAGCAGCTTAGGGGTTAGCAATCAGCCCCAGCATTTT
abundance: .; v_gene: TRBV9; len: 15; j_gene: TRBJ1-2; d_gene: .; CDR3aa: CASSDLTASRFGYTF; CDR3nt: TGTGCCAGCAGCGATTTGACAGCCTCCCGGTTTGGCTACACCTTC
abundance: .; v_gene: TRBV9; len: 15; j_gene: TRBJ2-2; d_gene: TRBD1; CDR3aa: CASSERTGSTGELFF; CDR3nt: TGTGCCAGCAGCGAGAGGACAGGGAGCACCGGGGAGCTGTTTTTT
abundance: .; v_gene: TRBV15; len: 13; j_gene: TRBJ2-1; d_gene: .; CDR3aa: CATSRDEINEQFF; CDR3nt: TGTGCCACCAGCAGAGATGAGATAAATGAGCAGTTCTTC
abundance: .; v_gene: TRBV18; len: 11; j_gene: TRBJ2-5; d_gene: .; CDR3aa: CASSEKETQYF; CDR3nt: TGTGCCAGCTCGGAAAAAGAGACCCAGTACTTC
abundance: few; v_gene: TRBV6-5; len: 13; j_gene: TRBJ1-3; d_gene: TRBD1; CDR3aa: CASTDRAGNTIYF; CDR3nt: TGTGCCAGCACCGACAGGGCCGGAAACACCATATATTTT
abundance: once; v_gene: TRBV6-5; len: 13; j_gene: TRBJ1-6; d_gene: .; CDR3aa: CASSAGLNSPLHF; CDR3nt: TGTGCCAGCTCTGCTGGTTTGAATTCACCCCTCCACTTT
abundance: .; v_gene: TRBV7-2; len: 15; j_gene: TRBJ2-1; d_gene: .; CDR3aa: CASSSQASRYNEQFF; CDR3nt: TGTGCCAGCAGCAGCCAGGCTAGCCGGTACAATGAGCAGTTCTTC
abundance: .; v_gene: TRBV12-1; len: 16; j_gene: TRBJ2-5; d_gene: .; CDR3aa: CASSFVGGGTQETQYF; CDR3nt: .
abundance: .; v_gene: TRBV27; len: 15; j_gene: TRBJ2-1; d_gene: .; CDR3aa: CASSLVGGPVGEQFF; CDR3nt: TGTGCCAGCAGTTTGGTGGGGGGGCCGGTGGGTGAGCAGTTCTTC
abundance: .; v_gene: TRBV19; len: 17; j_gene: TRBJ1-5; d_gene: TRBD1; CDR3aa: CASSTGTGIMPNQPQHF; CDR3nt: TGTGCCAGTAGTACGGGGACAGGGATAATGCCAAATCAGCCCCAGCATTTT
abundance: .; v_gene: TRBV6-6; len: 11; j_gene: TRBJ1-4; d_gene: .; CDR3aa: CARAEAEKLFF; CDR3nt: TGTGCCAGAGCTGAGGCGGAAAAACTGTTTTTT
abundance: .; v_gene: TRBV5-4; len: 13; j_gene: TRBJ2-1; d_gene: .; CDR3aa: CASSLYRYNEQFF; CDR3nt: TGTGCCAGCAGCTTGTACAGATACAATGAGCAGTTCTTC
abundance: .; v_gene: TRBV3-1/TRBV3-2; len: 13; j_gene: TRBJ2-1; d_gene: TRBD1; CDR3aa: CASSRRGSNEQFF; CDR3nt: TGTGCCAGCAGCCGCAGGGGGTCCAATGAGCAGTTCTTC
abundance: .; v_gene: TRBV6-2/TRBV6-3; len: 14; j_gene: TRBJ1-2; d_gene: .; CDR3aa: CASSFVSYNYGYTF; CDR3nt: TGTGCCAGCAGTTTCGTGAGCTATAACTATGGCTACACCTTC
abundance: .; v_gene: TRBV27; len: 15; j_gene: TRBJ2-1; d_gene: .; CDR3aa: CASSLVPSSYNEQFF; CDR3nt: TGTGCCAGCAGTTTAGTCCCGAGCTCCTACAATGAGCAGTTCTTC
abundance: once; v_gene: TRBV10-2; len: 13; j_gene: TRBJ2-7; d_gene: .; CDR3aa: CASSQVSNYEQYF; CDR3nt: TGCGCCAGCAGCCAGGTCTCCAATTACGAGCAGTACTTC
abundance: .; v_gene: TRBV6-2/TRBV6-3; len: 19; j_gene: TRBJ2-7; d_gene: TRBD2; CDR3aa: CASSYPLFGTSGATYEQYF; CDR3nt: TGTGCCAGCAGTTACCCCCTTTTCGGGACTAGCGGGGCGACCTACGAGCAGTACTTC
abundance: .; v_gene: TRBV21-1; len: 16; j_gene: TRBJ2-1; d_gene: .; CDR3aa: CASRRTSGGLINEQFF; CDR3nt: TGTGCCAGCAGGAGGACTAGCGGGGGCCTAATCAATGAGCAGTTCTTC
abundance: .; v_gene: TRBV6-6; len: 12; j_gene: TRBJ2-5; d_gene: .; CDR3aa: CASSYSEETQYF; CDR3nt: TGTGCCAGCAGTTACTCCGAGGAGACCCAGTACTTC
abundance: .; v_gene: TRBV6-2/TRBV6-3; len: 14; j_gene: TRBJ2-7; d_gene: TRBD2; CDR3aa: CASSFAGGFSEQYF; CDR3nt: TGTGCCAGCAGTTTCGCCGGGGGGTTTAGCGAGCAGTACTTC
abundance: .; v_gene: TRBV14; len: 14; j_gene: TRBJ1-4; d_gene: .; CDR3aa: CASRARGSNEKLFF; CDR3nt: TGTGCCAGCCGGGCCAGGGGCTCTAATGAAAAACTGTTTTTT
abundance: once; v_gene: TRBV15; len: 15; j_gene: TRBJ2-1; d_gene: .; CDR3aa: CATSRVSGSYNEQFF; CDR3nt: TGTGCCACCAGCAGAGTTAGCGGTTCCTACAATGAGCAGTTCTTC
abundance: .; v_gene: TRBV27; len: 16; j_gene: TRBJ1-1; d_gene: .; CDR3aa: CASSSTSSGVRTEAFF; CDR3nt: TGTGCCAGCAGTTCGACTTCCTCAGGGGTGAGGACTGAAGCTTTCTTT
abundance: .; v_gene: TRBV7-9; len: 15; j_gene: TRBJ1-5; d_gene: .; CDR3aa: CASSLGAGGNQPQHF; CDR3nt: TGTGCCAGCAGCTTAGGAGCAGGAGGCAACCAGCCCCAGCATTTT
abundance: .; v_gene: TRBV27; len: 14; j_gene: TRBJ1-2; d_gene: .; CDR3aa: CASSSGRALGGYTF; CDR3nt: TGTGCCAGCAGCTCGGGCAGGGCCTTGGGGGGCTACACCTTC
abundance: .; v_gene: TRBV19; len: 13; j_gene: TRBJ1-5; d_gene: .; CDR3aa: CASNHRVEQPQHF; CDR3nt: TGTGCCAGTAACCACAGGGTGGAGCAGCCCCAGCATTTT